The T cell receptor (beta chain) described here comes from a study of cytomegalovirus exposure and HLA in healthy donors. Study at large: Early on, a data release was issued that held 80 million or so unique TCRs from HLA-typed donors.

Use of 60 Vbeta and 13 Jbeta primers characterized the PCR. Using immunoSEQ multiplex PCR, the repertoire was profiled, and TCRdb retains in-frame clones only, with some absent. The table lists about 150,000 clones, just under 65% of them singletons, with approximately 7% in the top ten. Note on this clone: What it binds is unknown.

CDR1 and CDR2 (germline): LGHNA, YNFKEQ. V gave up 4 bases and J gave up 1 base; unmatched junction bases: 5. The CDR3 contains 17 residues. Study results and limitations: Later analysis identified several of the most significant clusters that appeared linked to common viral pathogens.

The receptor comes from a woman aged 55 to 70 in good health and CMV-seropositive. The sequenced material came from PBMCs. The chain combines TRBV4-2 with TRBJ2-7, with 15 bases that match TRBD2. The CDR3, as DNA: TGTGCCAGCAGCCCCGCGGGACTAGCGGGAGGTTCCTACGAGCAGTACTTC. Its translation: CASSPAGLAGGSYEQYF.